This TCR beta chain is drawn from a study of prognosis after radiotherapy for stage I lung cancer. Each of two time points yielded approximately 6 milliliters of peripheral venous blood. This CDR3 spans 14 amino acids. V lost 3 bases to trimming and J lost 1 base, with 9 bases between them. The germline CDR1 and CDR2 sequences are MNHNS and SASEGT. From genomic DNA, TCR beta CDR3 was amplified by two-round multiplex PCR. Round one of PCR was performed, and it used primers specific to each TRBV and TRBJ gene. In TCRdb, the multiplex PCR reads were re-called with MiXCR into one record per CDR3 protein. The table includes around 31,000 distinct CDR3 sequences, 40% to 55% detected once.

Source: PBMCs, taken before or after stereotactic body radiation therapy (not recorded which). The rearrangement uses TRBV6-1 and TRBJ1-1; D call uncertain. The TCR comes from a donor aged 50 or older with non-small cell lung cancer. The CDR3 sequence is CASSEAFTNTEAFF. CDR3 coding DNA: TGTGCCAGCAGTGAGGCCTTCACGAACACTGAAGCTTTCTTT.